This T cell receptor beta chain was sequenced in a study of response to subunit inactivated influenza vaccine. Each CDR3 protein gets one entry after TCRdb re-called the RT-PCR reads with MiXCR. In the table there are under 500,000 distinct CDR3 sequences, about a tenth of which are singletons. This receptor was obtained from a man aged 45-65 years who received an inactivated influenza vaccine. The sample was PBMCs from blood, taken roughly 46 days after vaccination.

This chain's CDR3 is CSATSGREGTDTQYF. The DNA for the CDR3 is TGCAGTGCTACTAGCGGGAGGGAAGGCACAGATACGCAGTATTTT. The chain links TRBV20-1 to TRBJ2-3; 12 nucleotides match TRBD2. CDR1 and CDR2 (germline): DFQATT, SNEGSKA (reference sequence). The trim removed 4 bases at V and 1 base at J, leaving 3 bases unmatched. The CDR3 totals 15 residues.